This T cell receptor beta chain was captured by sequencing in a study of early T cells in non-severe SARS-CoV-2 infection. As for the study in general: Unsorted whole blood bulk RNA was sequenced, with unpaired chains.

At least ten counts were recorded for this clonotype. Unique molecular identifiers were added to individual cDNA molecules. TCRdb itself ran the 5' RACE reads through MiXCR, one entry per CDR3 protein. Of more than 25,000 distinct CDR3 sequences in the sample, less than 10% were seen once. The CDR3 runs to 16 residues. V was pared by 0 bases and J by 0 bases, with 10 bases between. From germline, CDR1 is SGHRS and CDR2 YFSETQ. The sequenced sample was whole blood. V gene TRBV5-1 combines with J gene TRBJ1-3; no clear D. This clonotype originated in an adult who was a healthcare worker with PCR-confirmed SARS-CoV-2 infection or an uninfected control (not recorded which). CDR3 coding DNA: TGCGCCAGCAGCTTGGGGCTTTTCCTCTCTGGAAACACCATATATTTT. Translation: CASSLGLFLSGNTIYF.